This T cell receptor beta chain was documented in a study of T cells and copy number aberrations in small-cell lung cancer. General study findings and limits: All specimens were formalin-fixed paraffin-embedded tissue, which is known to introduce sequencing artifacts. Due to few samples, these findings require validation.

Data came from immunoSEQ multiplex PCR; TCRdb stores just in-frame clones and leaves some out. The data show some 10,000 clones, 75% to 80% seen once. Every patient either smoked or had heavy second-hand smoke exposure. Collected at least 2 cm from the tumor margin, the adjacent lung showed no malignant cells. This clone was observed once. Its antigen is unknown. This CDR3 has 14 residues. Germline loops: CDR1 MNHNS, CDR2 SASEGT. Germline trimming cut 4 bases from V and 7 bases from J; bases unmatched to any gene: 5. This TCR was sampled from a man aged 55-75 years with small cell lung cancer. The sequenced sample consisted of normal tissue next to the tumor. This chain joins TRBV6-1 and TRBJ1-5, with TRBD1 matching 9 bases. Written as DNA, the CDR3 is TGTGCCAGCAGTGCTGGACAGGGGATCCAGCCCCAGCATTTT. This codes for CASSAGQGIQPQHF.